This T cell receptor (beta chain) was documented in a study of immune evolution from preneoplasia to lung adenocarcinoma. Findings and caveats of the study: Normal lung had highest clonality; later lesions appeared denser, more diverse.

To note about this clone: The antigen remains undetermined.

Trimming took off 4 bases at V and 5 bases at J, with 11 bases between the two ends. The CDR3 covers 13 residues. Germline loops: CDR1 LGHNT, CDR2 FRNRAP. Produced via immunoSEQ multiplex PCR; TCRdb's table is partial and in-frame only. The sample consists of a few thousand clones, roughly 84% of them appearing once. Histologic diagnosis was independently verified by two lung pathologists. Sequences were obtained from FFPE lung adenocarcinoma in situ tissue. The rearrangement links TRBV12-5 to TRBJ2-5; D is perhaps TRBD2 (6 bases). The source of this sequence is a person aged 55-80 years with lung adenocarcinoma. The CDR3 region is CASGSGGSETQYF. The CDR3 coding sequence is TGTGCTAGTGGTTCCGGGGGATCGGAGACCCAGTACTTC. Drawing the rest from reference TRBV12-5 and TRBJ2-5, the complete variable domain is DARVTQTPRHKVTEMGQEVTMRCQPILGHNTVFWYRQTMMQGLELLAYFRNRAPLDDSGMPKDRFSAEMPDATLATLKIQPSEPRDSAVYFCASGSGGSETQYFGPGTRLLVL.